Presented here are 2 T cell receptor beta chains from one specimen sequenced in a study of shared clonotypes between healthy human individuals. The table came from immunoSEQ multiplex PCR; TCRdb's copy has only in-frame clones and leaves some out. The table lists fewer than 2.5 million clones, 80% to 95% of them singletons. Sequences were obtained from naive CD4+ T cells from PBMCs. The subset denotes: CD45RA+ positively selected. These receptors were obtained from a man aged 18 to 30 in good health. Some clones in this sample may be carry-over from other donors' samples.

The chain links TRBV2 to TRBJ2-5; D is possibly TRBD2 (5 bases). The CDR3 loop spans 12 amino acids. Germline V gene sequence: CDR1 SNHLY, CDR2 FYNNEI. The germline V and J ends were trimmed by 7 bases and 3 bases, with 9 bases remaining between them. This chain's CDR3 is CASKRREETQYF. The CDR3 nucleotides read TGTGCCAGCAAGAGGCGGGAAGAGACCCAGTACTTC. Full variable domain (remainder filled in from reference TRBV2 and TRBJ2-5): EPEVTQTPSHQVTQMGQEVILRCVPISNHLYFYWYRQILGQKVEFLVSFYNNEISEKSEIFDDQFSVERPDGSNFTLKIRSTKLEDSAMYFCASKRREETQYFGPGTRLLVL.

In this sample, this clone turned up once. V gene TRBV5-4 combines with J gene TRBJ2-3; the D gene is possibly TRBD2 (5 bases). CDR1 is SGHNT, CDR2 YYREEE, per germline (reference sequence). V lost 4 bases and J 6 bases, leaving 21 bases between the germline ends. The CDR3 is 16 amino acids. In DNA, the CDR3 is TGTGCCAGCAGCGCAGCGGAGAGGAGAGTGGTGGATACGCAGTATTTT. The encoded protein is CASSAAERRVVDTQYF.